This record looks at one T cell receptor (beta chain) sequence and its context. Antigen unknown. CDR1 LNHDA and CDR2 SQIVND come from the germline V gene (reference sequence). V shed 4 bases and J 4 bases; nucleotides not matched to a gene: 5. The CDR3 length is 14 residues. The entry originates in a study of cytomegalovirus exposure and HLA in healthy donors. Study-wide findings and caveats: The availability of immune exposure information extended only to CMV serostatus. Later analysis identified several of the most significant clusters that appeared linked to common viral pathogens. Donors belonging to an Asian-associated ancestry cluster reportedly showed fewer N-insertions in productive TCRs than the roughly 700-donor mean, according to what a later analysis found.

It was with 60 Vbeta and 13 Jbeta primers that the PCR ran. Per the study methods: An analysis that came later counted 80 million or so unique TCR beta chains, approximately 9.9 million shared. The data were produced by immunoSEQ multiplex PCR, yet TCRdb's version contains in-frame clones alone and is incomplete. V and J calls and clone size follow that table, whereas D and trimming were derived from the DNA. The table has around 200,000 clones, roughly 80% seen once; the top ten hold 0.5% to 0.8%. Sequenced input: PBMCs. This TCR derives from a boy aged 5-17 years in good health and CMV-seronegative. The chain joins TRBV19 to TRBJ1-2, with 8 bases aligning to TRBD1. DNA for the CDR3: TGTGCCAGTAGTAGTCCCAGGGGGCTCTATGGCTACACCTTC. It translates to CASSSPRGLYGYTF.